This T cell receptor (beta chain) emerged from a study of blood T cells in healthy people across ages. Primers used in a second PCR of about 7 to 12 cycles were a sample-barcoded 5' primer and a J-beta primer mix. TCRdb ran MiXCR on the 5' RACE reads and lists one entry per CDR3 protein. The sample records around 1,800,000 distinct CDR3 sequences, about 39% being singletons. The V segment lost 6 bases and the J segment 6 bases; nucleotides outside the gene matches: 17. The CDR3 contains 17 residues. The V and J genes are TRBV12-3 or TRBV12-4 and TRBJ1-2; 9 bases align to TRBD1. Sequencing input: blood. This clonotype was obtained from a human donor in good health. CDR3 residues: CASSRNRQGVVPNGYTF. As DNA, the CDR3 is TGTGCCAGCAGCAGAAATCGACAGGGGGTGGTCCCGAATGGCTACACCTTC.